The present T cell receptor (beta chain) was sequenced within a study of T-cell reconstitution after alpha-beta-depleted transplantation in children (dated by TCRdb to 2016 to 2017). Regarding the complete study: The study quantitatively tracked T-cell immune reconstitution after TCRalphabeta/CD19-depleted allogeneic hematopoietic cell transplantation in children using TCR repertoire profiling. Findings and caveats that apply to the study as a whole: In some patients, the high TCRbeta diversity seen at day 60 was put down to recipient T cells and intrathymic progenitors that had survived conditioning. The apparently early recovery of alphabetaT-cell counts about two months after transplant reportedly depended on only several hundred rapidly expanded clones that came from non-depleted graft cells. Over subsequent months, a decline in hyperexpanded clone frequencies was noted, and after one year, T-cell counts and TCRbeta diversity were mostly ascribed to newly produced T cells.

The library was prepared using PCR. The sequencer was an Illumina HiSeq 2500. Molecular barcoding was employed in the preparation of TCR libraries, with unique molecular identifiers being used to normalize TCRbeta repertoire quantification. TCRdb reran the public reads through fastp at Q25 and MiXCR, keeping productive beta chains. Rows merge per CDR3 protein into single entries with the most common DNA and genes. In this sample the table shows about 250,000 distinct CDR3 sequences, 20% to 30% of which occur a single time. 4.8% of the sample goes to the ten largest clones. CDR1 and CDR2, looked up from the germline V gene, are MGHRA and YSYEKL. V lost 5 bases and J lost 6 bases; the stretch between them is 16 bases long. The CDR3, from cysteine to phenylalanine, totals 14 residues. Just the 42-base CDR3 DNA is kept, in frame starting at base 1. The treatment or condition label for this specimen denotes: allogeneic hematopoietic cell transplantation with graft depleted of TCRalphabeta T cells and CD19 B cells. Transplant recipients were children who received TCRalphabeta/CD19-depleted allogeneic hematopoietic cell grafts.

This clonotype was picked up a small number of times. The antigen this receptor binds is unknown. No much larger clonotype is one base removed from it; base qualities were not supplied. This clonotype was sampled from a female patient aged 2-9 years who had a stem cell transplant for congenital amegakaryocytic thrombocytopenia, so the T cells may come from the graft donor. The sequence links TRBV4-1 to TRBJ1-1; the D gene identity is not certain. Here the sequenced sample was PBMCs, mostly from graft donor cells, taken 360 days after TCRalphabeta/CD19-depleted stem cell transplant. The CDR3 reads as follows: CASSTHREQPEAFF. The DNA sequence reads TGCGCCAGCAGCACCCACCGGGAACAACCTGAAGCTTTCTTT.